This passage covers 12 T cell receptor beta chains from one sample sequenced in a study of siplizumab effects on memory and regulatory T cells. Profiling relied on immunoSEQ multiplex PCR, and the TCRdb table lists in-frame clones only, not all of them. The sample includes roughly 100,000 clones, approximately 97% seen only once; the top ten take 0.031%. Material: naive CD4+ T cells sorted from blood. The receptor source for this set is a human donor in good health.

The CDR3 here is CASSLGFRTEAFF. The CDR3 DNA is TGTGCCAGCAGTTTAGGGTTTCGCACTGAAGCTTTCTTT. This rearrangement joins TRBV28 to TRBJ1-1, with D unresolved. The germline V and J ends were trimmed by 2 bases and 4 bases, with 8 bases remaining between them. There are 13 residues in the CDR3. Germline V gene data show CDR1 as MDHEN and CDR2 as SYDVKM.

This chain joins TRBV7-6 and TRBJ2-2; maybe TRBD2 (5 bases). The ends were cut back, 5 bases at V and 15 bases at J, with 19 bases in the middle. Germline V lookup: CDR1 SGHVS, CDR2 FNYEAQ. The CDR3 contains 13 residues. The CDR3 region is CASSQKLQAGMFF. Here the CDR3 DNA reads TGTGCCAGCAGCCAAAAACTGCAGGCCGGGATGTTTTTT.

J is TRBJ1-3 and V is TRBV20-1, with D unresolved. With 7 bases removed from V and 0 bases from J, the gap between germline ends came to 4 bases. The CDR3 extends over 11 amino acids. Looked up from germline, CDR1 is DFQATT and CDR2 is SNEGSKA (reference sequence). The CDR3 reads CSGLSGNTIYF. The CDR3 DNA reads TGCAGTGGTCTCTCTGGAAACACCATATATTTT.

This clone was seen once. The J gene is TRBJ1-2, the V gene TRBV6-6, with 10 positions matching TRBD1. Germline values: CDR1 MNHNY, CDR2 SVGAGI (reference sequence). The CDR3 length is 14 residues. The J segment lost 5 bases and the V segment lost 4 bases, leaving 4 bases of the junction unmatched. The CDR3 here is CASSSPGQGYGYTF. Written as DNA, the CDR3 is TGTGCCAGCAGTTCACCGGGACAGGGGTATGGCTACACCTTC.

The genes are TRBV19 and TRBJ1-1; 9 bases agree with TRBD1. CDR3 length: 15 amino acids. From germline, CDR1 is LNHDA and CDR2 SQIVND (reference sequence). V was clipped by 7 bases and J by 0 bases; unmatched bases: 6. CDR3 in amino acids: CASTSGQGMNTEAFF. For the CDR3, the DNA is TGTGCCAGTACCTCTGGACAGGGGATGAACACTGAAGCTTTCTTT.

The rearrangement links TRBV7-2 to TRBJ2-5; a weak D match, TRBD1 (6 bases). This CDR3 is 14 amino acids long. Trimming left V 5 bases short and J 1 base short, with 11 bases between. CDR1 is SGHTA, CDR2 FQGNSA, per germline. For the CDR3, the DNA is TGTGCCAGCAGCCCGACAGGATCCCAAGAGACCCAGTACTTC. This encodes CASSPTGSQETQYF. Full variable domain (outside the CDR3, taken from reference TRBV7-2 and TRBJ2-5): GAGVSQSPSNKVTEKGKDVELRCDPISGHTALYWYRQSLGQGLEFLIYFQGNSAPDKSGLPSDRFSAERTGGSVSTLTIQRTQQEDSAVYLCASSPTGSQETQYFGPGTRLLVL.

The rearrangement links TRBV10-2 to TRBJ2-1; TRBD2 matches at 13 bases. Germline V gene sequence: CDR1 WSHSY, CDR2 SAAADI. V lost 5 bases and J lost 7; bases outside the gene matches: 5. This CDR3 spans 15 amino acids. As DNA, the CDR3 is TGCGCCAGCAGTTTGGGACTAGCGGGGCTTAATGAGCAGTTCTTC. Its protein is CASSLGLAGLNEQFF.

This rearrangement joins TRBV18 to TRBJ2-7, with D possibly being TRBD1 (9 bases). The CDR3 has 17 amino acids. Germline V CDR1 and CDR2: KGHSH, LQKENI. The V gene lost 1 base and the J gene lost 2 bases, with 18 bases spanning the gap. This chain's CDR3 is CASSPLSGTGTTYEQYF. The CDR3 DNA follows: TGTGCCAGCTCACCACTTAGCGGGACAGGGACCACCTACGAGCAGTACTTC.

V and J are TRBV7-8 and TRBJ2-6, with D perhaps matching TRBD2 (5 bases). The V gene's germline CDR1 is SGHVS and CDR2 FQNEAQ. Trimming took 1 base from V and 1 from J, leaving 8 bases between them. This CDR3 region has 16 residues. CDR3 coding DNA: TGTGCCAGCAGCTTAGAACGGGAATCTGGGGCCAACGTCCTGACTTTC. Amino acids: CASSLERESGANVLTF.

This chain connects TRBV18 to TRBJ1-1; D might be TRBD1 (6 bases). Germline V CDR1 and CDR2: KGHSH, LQKENI. CDR3 length: 14 residues. V was cut by 3 bases and J by 7 bases, with 15 bases left in between. The CDR3 nucleotides read TGTGCCAGCTCACCGGGGGGGGCTGGTGATGAAGCTTTCTTT. The encoded protein is CASSPGGAGDEAFF.

The gene calls are TRBV18 and TRBJ2-7; D is unclear. There are 17 residues in the CDR3. The V end lost 2 bases, the J end lost 2 bases, and 19 bases lay between the germline ends. Germline CDR1 is KGHSH and CDR2 is LQKENI. The CDR3 is CASSPMGFNTIPYEQYF. In nucleotides, the CDR3 is TGTGCCAGCTCACCAATGGGTTTTAACACGATTCCCTACGAGCAGTACTTC. The full variable domain, with the rest looked up from reference TRBV18 and TRBJ2-7, is NAGVMQNPRHLVRRRGQEARLRCSPMKGHSHVYWYRQLPEEGLKFMVYLQKENIIDESGMPKERFSAEFPKEGPSILRIQQVVRGDSAAYFCASSPMGFNTIPYEQYFGPGTRLTVT.

The rearrangement links TRBV29-1 to TRBJ2-3; 9 bases are shared with TRBD1. The CDR3 totals 14 residues. The V gene end was trimmed by 6 bases and the J gene end by 6 bases; junction bases not matched to a gene: 10. Germline V gene data show CDR1 as SQVTM and CDR2 as ANQGSEA. The CDR3 reads CSVTTGGAPDTQYF. As DNA, the CDR3 is TGCAGCGTGACGACAGGGGGAGCTCCGGATACGCAGTATTTT.